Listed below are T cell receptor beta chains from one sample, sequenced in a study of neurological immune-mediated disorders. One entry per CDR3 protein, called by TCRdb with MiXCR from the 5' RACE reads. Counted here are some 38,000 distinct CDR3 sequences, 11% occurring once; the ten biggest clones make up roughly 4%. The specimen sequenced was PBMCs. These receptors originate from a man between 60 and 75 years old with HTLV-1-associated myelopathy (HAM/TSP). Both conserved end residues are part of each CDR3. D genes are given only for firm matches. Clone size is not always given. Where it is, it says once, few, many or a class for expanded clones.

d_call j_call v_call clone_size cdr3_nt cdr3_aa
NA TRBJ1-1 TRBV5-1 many TGCGCCAGCAGCTTGTGGAAGACCAACACTGAAGCTTTCTTT CASSLWKTNTEAFF
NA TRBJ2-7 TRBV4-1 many TGCGCCAGCAGCCAAGAAGGAGGACACCCAGCCTACGAGCAGTACTTC CASSQEGGHPAYEQYF
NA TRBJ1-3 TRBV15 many TGTGCCACCAGCAGAGATCCCGGTGGAAACACCATATATTTT CATSRDPGGNTIYF
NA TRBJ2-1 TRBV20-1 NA TGCATTGCTAGTCTGGTGTCTGGCTACAATGAGCAGTTCTTC CIASLVSGYNEQFF
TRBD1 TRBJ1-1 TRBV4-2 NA TGTGCCAGCAGCCAAGCAGACAGGGGGAACACTGAAGCTTTCTTT CASSQADRGNTEAFF
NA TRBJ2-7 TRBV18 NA TGTACCAGCTCTCAATCGAGGGCGGAGCGGAGACCCTACGAGCAGTACTTC CTSSQSRAERRPYEQYF
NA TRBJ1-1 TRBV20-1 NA TGCAGTACTAAGCCTACAGAGGGTCCCGGTGAAGCTTTCTTT CSTKPTEGPGEAFF
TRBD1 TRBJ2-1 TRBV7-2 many TGTGCCAGCAGCTTAGTAGGGACAGGCCCTTACAATGAGCAGTTCTTC CASSLVGTGPYNEQFF
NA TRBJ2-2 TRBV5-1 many TGCGCCAGCAGCCCTCAGGAGTTAGCGAACACCGGGGAGCTGTTTTTT CASSPQELANTGELFF
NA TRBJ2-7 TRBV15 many TGTGCCACCAGCAGAGATCGACTGGACACTTACTACGAGCAGTACTTC CATSRDRLDTYYEQYF
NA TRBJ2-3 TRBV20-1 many TGCAGTGCTAGAGGGACGGGGACGATGTCTAGCACAGATACGCAGTATTTT CSARGTGTMSSTDTQYF
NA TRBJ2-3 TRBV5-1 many TGCGCCAGCAGCTTGAAAGTTTCCGATACGCAGTATTTT CASSLKVSDTQYF
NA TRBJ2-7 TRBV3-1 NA TGTGCCAGCGGCTACGGGATTTACTACGAGCAGTACTTC CASGYGIYYEQYF
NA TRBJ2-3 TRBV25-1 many TGTGCCAGCAGTGAATATATAACAGGCGGGGATACGCAGTATTTT CASSEYITGGDTQYF
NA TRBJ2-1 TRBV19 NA TGTGCCAGTGCACAGATCTCCTACAATGAGCAGTTCTTC CASAQISYNEQFF
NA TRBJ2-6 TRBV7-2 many TGTGCCAGCAGCTTAGAATCCCGTTCTGGGGCCAACGTCCTGACTTTC CASSLESRSGANVLTF
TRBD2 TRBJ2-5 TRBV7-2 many TGTGCCAGCAGCTTAGGAGGCCTATCCGGGACTAGCGCCCAAGAGACCCAGTACTTC CASSLGGLSGTSAQETQYF
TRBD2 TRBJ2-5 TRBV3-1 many TGTGCCAGCAGCCAAGGACCGGGACTAGCGGGAGAGACCCAGTACTTC CASSQGPGLAGETQYF
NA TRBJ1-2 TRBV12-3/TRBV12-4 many TGTGCCAGCAGTTTAGGATCCTATGGCTACACCTTC CASSLGSYGYTF
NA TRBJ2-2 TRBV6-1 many TGTGCCAGCAGTGAAGGACAGATCACCGGGGAGCTGTTTTTT CASSEGQITGELFF
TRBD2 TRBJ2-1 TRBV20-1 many TGCAGTGCACCCGGGGGACTAGCGGGAGGGGACAATGAGCAGTTCTTC CSAPGGLAGGDNEQFF
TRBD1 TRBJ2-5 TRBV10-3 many TGTGCCATCAGCCGGAGGACAGGGGAAGAGACCCAGTACTTC CAISRRTGEETQYF
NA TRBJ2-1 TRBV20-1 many TGCAGTGCTAGAGATAAGAGGCGGGCTAACCGGTTC CSARDKRRANRF
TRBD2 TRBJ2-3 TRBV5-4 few TGTGCCAGCAGCTTGACTAGCGGGACTAGCACAGATACGCAGTATTTT CASSLTSGTSTDTQYF
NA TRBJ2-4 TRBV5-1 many TGCGCCAGCAGCGTAGACGGTGCCAAAAACATTCAGTACTTC CASSVDGAKNIQYF
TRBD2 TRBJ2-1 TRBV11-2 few TGTGCCAGCAGCACCGGAGTGAGCGGGAGAGCCTACAATGAGCAGTTCTTC CASSTGVSGRAYNEQFF
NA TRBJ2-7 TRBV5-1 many TGCGCCAGCAGTCAACAGGGAAAGCACTACGAGCAGTACTTC CASSQQGKHYEQYF